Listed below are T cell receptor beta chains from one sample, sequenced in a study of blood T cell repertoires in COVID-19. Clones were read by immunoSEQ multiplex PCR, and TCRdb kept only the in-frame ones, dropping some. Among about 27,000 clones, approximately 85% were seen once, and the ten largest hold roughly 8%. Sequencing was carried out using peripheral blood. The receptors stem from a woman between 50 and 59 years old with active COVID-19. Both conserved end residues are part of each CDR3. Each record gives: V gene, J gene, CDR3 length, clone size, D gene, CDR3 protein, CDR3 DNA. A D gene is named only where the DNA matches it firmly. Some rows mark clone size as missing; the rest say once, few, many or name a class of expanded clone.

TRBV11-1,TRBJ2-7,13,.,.,CASSLTFSYEQYF,TGTGCCAGCAGCTTAACATTCTCCTACGAGCAGTACTTC
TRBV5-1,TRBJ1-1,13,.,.,CASSLGSVNEAFF,TGCGCCAGCAGCTTGGGTTCTGTTAATGAAGCTTTCTTT
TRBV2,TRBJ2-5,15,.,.,CASSPPGQRRETQYF,TGTGCCAGCAGCCCCCCGGGCCAAAGGAGGGAGACCCAGTACTTC
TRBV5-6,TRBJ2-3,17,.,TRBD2,CASSLGSSGRWADTQYF,TGTGCCAGCAGCTTGGGGAGTAGCGGGAGGTGGGCAGATACGCAGTATTTT
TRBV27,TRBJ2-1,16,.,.,CASSLYAGTSYNEQFF,TGTGCCAGCAGTTTATATGCGGGAACCTCCTACAATGAGCAGTTCTTC
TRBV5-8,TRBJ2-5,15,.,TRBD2,CASEPGTSGRETQYF,TGTGCCAGCGAGCCAGGGACTAGCGGGAGAGAGACCCAGTACTTC
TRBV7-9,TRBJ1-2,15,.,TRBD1,CASSSPGQGHYGYTF,TGTGCCAGCAGCTCACCGGGACAGGGGCATTATGGCTACACCTTC
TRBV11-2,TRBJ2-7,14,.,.,CASSGAGEGSEQYF,TGTGCCAGCAGCGGGGCAGGGGAGGGAAGCGAGCAGTACTTC
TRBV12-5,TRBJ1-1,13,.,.,CASGIAVNTEAFF,TGTGCTAGTGGTATAGCGGTGAACACTGAAGCTTTCTTT
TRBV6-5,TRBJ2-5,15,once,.,CASSRGTAPQETQYF,TGTGCCAGCAGTCGAGGCACGGCGCCTCAAGAGACCCAGTACTTC
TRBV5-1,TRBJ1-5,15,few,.,CASSLGVGGNQPQHF,TGCGCCAGCAGCTTGGGGGTCGGGGGCAATCAGCCCCAGCATTTT
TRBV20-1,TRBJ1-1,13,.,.,CSASSTGYTEAFF,TGCAGTGCTAGTTCAACAGGTTACACTGAAGCTTTCTTT
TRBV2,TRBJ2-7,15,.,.,CASSEAVQGSYEQYF,TGTGCCAGCAGTGAAGCAGTACAGGGATCCTACGAGCAGTACTTC
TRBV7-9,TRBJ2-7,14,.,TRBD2,CASRTGTSEYEQYF,TGTGCCAGCAGAACCGGGACTAGCGAGTACGAGCAGTACTTC
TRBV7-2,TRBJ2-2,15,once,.,CASSLGLRATGELFF,TGTGCCAGCAGCCTCGGTCTGCGGGCCACCGGGGAGCTGTTTTTT
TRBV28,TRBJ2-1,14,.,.,CASSLFGPRNEQFF,TGTGCCAGCAGTTTATTCGGTCCCCGGAATGAGCAGTTCTTC
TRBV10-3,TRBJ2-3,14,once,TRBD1,CAISTGGVADTQYF,TGTGCCATCAGTACAGGGGGCGTGGCAGATACGCAGTATTTT
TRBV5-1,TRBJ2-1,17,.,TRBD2,CASSLPRGGSSYNEQFF,TGCGCCAGCAGCTTGCCGCGCGGGGGAAGCTCCTACAATGAGCAGTTCTTC
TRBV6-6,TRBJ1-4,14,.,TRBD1,CASSYRDRSAELFF,TGTGCCAGCAGTTACCGGGACAGGTCGGCCGAACTGTTTTTT
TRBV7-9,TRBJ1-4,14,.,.,CASRPGLTNEKLFF,TGTGCCAGCAGACCAGGGTTAACTAATGAAAAACTGTTTTTT
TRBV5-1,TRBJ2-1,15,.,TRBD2,CASSLGLAGGGEQFF,TGCGCCAGCAGCTTGGGACTAGCGGGAGGGGGTGAGCAGTTCTTC
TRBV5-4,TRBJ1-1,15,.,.,CASSGTGGAGTEAFF,TGTGCCAGCAGCGGGACCGGGGGGGCCGGGACTGAAGCTTTCTTT
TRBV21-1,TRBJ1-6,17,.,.,CASSKGAEQGANSPLHF,TGTGCCAGCAGCAAAGGGGCGGAACAGGGAGCTAATTCACCCCTCCACTTT
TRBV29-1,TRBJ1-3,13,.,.,CSVNDRSGNTIYF,TGCAGCGTTAATGACAGGTCTGGAAACACCATATATTTT
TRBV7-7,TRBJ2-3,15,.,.,CASSESGSKADTQYF,TGTGCTAGCAGCGAGAGCGGATCTAAGGCAGATACGCAGTATTTT
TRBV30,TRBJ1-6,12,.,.,CAWSVGGSPLHF,TGTGCCTGGAGTGTAGGAGGTTCACCCCTCCACTTT